This T cell receptor beta chain comes out of a study of T cell changes during pregnancy in multiple sclerosis. Germline CDR1 is GTSNPN and CDR2 is SVGIG (reference sequence). The CDR3 loop spans 13 amino acids. V was clipped by 5 bases and J by 3 bases, with 13 bases between them. The method was immunoSEQ multiplex PCR; TCRdb's version includes in-frame clones alone and lacks a portion of them. The top ten clones hold roughly 0.44% of a sample with approximately 130,000 clones, 96% of them seen once. Sequencing was performed on peripheral blood, taken after pregnancy. The chain uses TRBV30 and TRBJ1-1; D uncertain. This receptor was obtained from a female donor with multiple sclerosis, enrolled in a pregnancy study. CDR3 nucleotide sequence: TGTGCCTGGCAGGCGAGAATGGACACTGAAGCTTTCTTT. Translated, it gives CAWQARMDTEAFF.